This T cell receptor beta chain was identified in a study of beta chain features in type 1 diabetes. Study background: All samples combined gave under 110,000,000 sorted cells for examination. Whole-study results and caveats: In the patient group, naive, central memory and Treg TCRB repertoires seemed more alike than in the healthy donor group. All four CD4+ subsets of Type 1 diabetes patients contained TCRB CDR3s that were moderately but significantly shorter. VDJ junctions from patients with type 1 diabetes contained fewer insertions and more deletions.

As for this clone: What it binds is unknown.

Trimming removed 4 bases from V and 5 bases from J, with 10 bases in between. Per germline, CDR1 SGHDT and CDR2 YYEEEE. CDR3 size: 12 residues. The investigators reverse transcribed all of the isolated RNA, so they sequenced expressed TCRB transcripts. The read count averaged approximately 3.5 million across naive, central memory and regulatory T cell samples. Measured with immunoSEQ multiplex PCR; TCRdb has only the in-frame clones, and not every one. Of about 170,000 clones listed, about 7.9% are singletons. The sequenced sample was central memory CD4+ T cells from blood. The receptor was isolated from a man aged 18-30 years with type 1 diabetes. The J gene is TRBJ2-7, the V gene TRBV5-6; TRBD1 is a possible D gene (5 bases). CDR3 amino acids: CASSIRVDEQYF. The CDR3 bases are TGTGCCAGCAGCATCAGGGTCGACGAGCAGTACTTC.